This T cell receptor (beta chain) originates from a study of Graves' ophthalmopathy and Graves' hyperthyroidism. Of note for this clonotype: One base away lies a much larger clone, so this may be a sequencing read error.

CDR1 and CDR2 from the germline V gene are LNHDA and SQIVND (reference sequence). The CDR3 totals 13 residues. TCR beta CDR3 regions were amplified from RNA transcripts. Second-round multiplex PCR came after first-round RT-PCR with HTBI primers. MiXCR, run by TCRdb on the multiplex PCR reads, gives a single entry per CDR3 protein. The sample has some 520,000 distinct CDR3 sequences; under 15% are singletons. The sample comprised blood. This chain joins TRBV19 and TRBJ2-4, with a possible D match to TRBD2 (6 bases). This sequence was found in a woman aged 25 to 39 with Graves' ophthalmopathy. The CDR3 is CASGGTAKNIKYF. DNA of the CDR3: TGTGCCAGTGGGGGGACCGCCAAAAACATTAAGTACTTC.